Below, one T cell receptor beta chain is given with its context. The data derive from a study of CD8 T cells in Susac syndrome. Random hexamers were used to reverse transcribe about 0.5 to 1 ug of RNA. TCRdb re-analysed the immunoSEQ multiplex PCR reads in MiXCR, keeping a single row per CDR3 protein. The repertoire includes some 200,000 distinct CDR3 sequences, roughly 90% of them detected once, and about 0.09% sits in the top ten. The CDR3 extends over 16 amino acids. The V end lost 0 bases, the J end lost 0 bases, and 7 bases lay between the germline ends. From germline, CDR1 is SGHKS and CDR2 YYEKEE (reference sequence).

The chain employs TRBV5-5 and TRBJ2-6, with D unclear. Sequenced sample: CD4+ T cells from PBMCs. The receptor was derived from a human donor with Susac syndrome. The DNA for the CDR3 is TGTGCCAGCAGCTTGGAAATCCACTCTGGGGCCAACGTCCTGACTTTC. It is translated as CASSLEIHSGANVLTF.